This passage covers 3 T cell receptor beta chains from one sample sequenced in a study of blood T cell repertoires in COVID-19. Produced via immunoSEQ multiplex PCR; TCRdb's table is partial and in-frame only. The table has about 260,000 clones, about 80% seen once; the top ten hold under 4.5%. The sequencing input was PBMCs or T cells enriched from blood (not recorded which). The origin of the receptors is a man younger than 45 with acute COVID-19.

The chain has TRBV28 and TRBJ1-5; D uncertain. This CDR3 has 15 residues. The V gene lost 3 bases and the J gene lost 4 bases, with 13 bases spanning the gap. Germline CDR1 is MDHEN and CDR2 is SYDVKM. The CDR3 here is CASSFGGSGNQPQHF. Written as DNA, the CDR3 is TGTGCCAGCAGTTTCGGTGGATCCGGGAATCAGCCCCAGCATTTT. Full variable domain (remainder filled in from reference TRBV28 and TRBJ1-5): DVKVTQSSRYLVKRTGEKVFLECVQDMDHENMFWYRQDPGLGLRLIYFSYDVKMKEKGDIPEGYSVSREKKERFSLILESASTNQTSMYLCASSFGGSGNQPQHFGDGTRLSIL.

This chain uses TRBV19 with TRBJ2-3; possibly TRBD1 for D (6 bases). The CDR3 is 15 residues long. V gave up 3 bases and J gave up 4 bases, with 14 bases separating them. Germline V gives CDR1 LNHDA, CDR2 SQIVND (reference sequence). CDR3 loop: CASSMSGVRADTQYF. The CDR3 DNA is TGTGCCAGTAGTATGTCAGGGGTTCGGGCAGATACGCAGTATTTT.

The rearrangement links TRBV19 to TRBJ2-3; 7 nucleotides line up with TRBD1. CDR1 is LNHDA and CDR2 is SQIVND in the germline V gene (reference sequence). The junction had 7 bases not matched to a gene; V was cut back by 4 bases and J by 0 bases. The length of the CDR3 is 16 residues. The CDR3 DNA reads TGTGCCAGTAGTAAAAGGGACAGAACTAGCACAGATACGCAGTATTTT. It specifies CASSKRDRTSTDTQYF.